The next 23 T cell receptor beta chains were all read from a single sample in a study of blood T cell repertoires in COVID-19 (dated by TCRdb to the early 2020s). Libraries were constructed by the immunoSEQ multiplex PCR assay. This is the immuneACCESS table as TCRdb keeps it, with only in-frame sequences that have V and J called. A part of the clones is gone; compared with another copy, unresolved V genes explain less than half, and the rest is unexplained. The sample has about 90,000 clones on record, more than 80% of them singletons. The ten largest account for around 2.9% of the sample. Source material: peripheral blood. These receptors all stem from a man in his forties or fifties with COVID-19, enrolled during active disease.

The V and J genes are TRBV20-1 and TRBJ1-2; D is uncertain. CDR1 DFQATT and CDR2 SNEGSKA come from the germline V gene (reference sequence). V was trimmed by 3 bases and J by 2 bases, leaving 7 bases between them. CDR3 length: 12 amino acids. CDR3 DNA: TGCAGTGCTAGTCCCAGGAACTATGGCTACACCTTC. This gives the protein CSASPRNYGYTF.

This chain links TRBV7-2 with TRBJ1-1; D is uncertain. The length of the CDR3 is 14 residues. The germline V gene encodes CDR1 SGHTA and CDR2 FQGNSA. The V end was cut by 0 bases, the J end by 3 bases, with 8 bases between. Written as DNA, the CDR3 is TGTGCCAGCAGCTTAGCGGAGGGTTACACTGAAGCTTTCTTT. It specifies CASSLAEGYTEAFF.

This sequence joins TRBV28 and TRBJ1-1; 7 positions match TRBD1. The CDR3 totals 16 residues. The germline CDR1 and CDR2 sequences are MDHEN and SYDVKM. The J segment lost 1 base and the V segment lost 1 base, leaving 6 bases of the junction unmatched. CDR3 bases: TGTGCCAGCAGTTTATCCGGGACAGTTACGAACACTGAAGCTTTCTTT. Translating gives CASSLSGTVTNTEAFF.

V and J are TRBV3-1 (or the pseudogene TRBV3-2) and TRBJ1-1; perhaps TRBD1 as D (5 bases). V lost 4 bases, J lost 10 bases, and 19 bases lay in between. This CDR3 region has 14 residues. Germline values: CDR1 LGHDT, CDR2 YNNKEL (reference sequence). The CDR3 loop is CASSRDLAGYGAFF. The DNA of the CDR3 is TGTGCCAGCAGCCGGGACCTGGCGGGATATGGAGCTTTCTTT.

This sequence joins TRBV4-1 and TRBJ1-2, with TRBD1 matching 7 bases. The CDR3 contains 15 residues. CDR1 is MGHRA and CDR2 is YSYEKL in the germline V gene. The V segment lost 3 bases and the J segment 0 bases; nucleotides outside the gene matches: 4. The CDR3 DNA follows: TGCGCCAGCAGCCAGGCGACAGGGACTAACTATGGCTACACCTTC. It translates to CASSQATGTNYGYTF.

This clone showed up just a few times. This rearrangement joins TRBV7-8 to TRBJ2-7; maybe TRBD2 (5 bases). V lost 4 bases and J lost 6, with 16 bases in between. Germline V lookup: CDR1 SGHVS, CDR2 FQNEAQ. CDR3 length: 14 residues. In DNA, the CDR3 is TGTGCCAGCAGCTCCCCCGCCGGACTTGCCGAGCAGTACTTC. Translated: CASSSPAGLAEQYF.

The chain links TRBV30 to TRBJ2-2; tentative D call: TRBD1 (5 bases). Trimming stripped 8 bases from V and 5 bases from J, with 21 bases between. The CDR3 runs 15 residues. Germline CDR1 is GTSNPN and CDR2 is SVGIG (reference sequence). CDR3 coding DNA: TGTGCCAGAAAGGGTGGACACTATGGGACCGGGGAGCTGTTTTTT. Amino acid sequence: CARKGGHYGTGELFF.

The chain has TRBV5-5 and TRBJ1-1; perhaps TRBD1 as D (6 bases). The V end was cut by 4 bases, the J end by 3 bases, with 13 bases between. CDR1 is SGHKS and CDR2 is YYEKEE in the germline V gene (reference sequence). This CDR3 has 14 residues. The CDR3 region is CASSRQGQDTEAFF. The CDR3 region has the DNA TGTGCCAGCAGCCGCCAGGGGCAGGACACTGAAGCTTTCTTT.

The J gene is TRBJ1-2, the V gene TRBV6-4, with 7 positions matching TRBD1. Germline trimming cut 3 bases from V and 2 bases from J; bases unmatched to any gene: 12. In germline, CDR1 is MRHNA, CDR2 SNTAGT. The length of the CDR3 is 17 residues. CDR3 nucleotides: TGTGCCAGCAGTGAGTTTCATCAAGGGGGCCCGAACTATGGCTACACCTTC. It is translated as CASSEFHQGGPNYGYTF.

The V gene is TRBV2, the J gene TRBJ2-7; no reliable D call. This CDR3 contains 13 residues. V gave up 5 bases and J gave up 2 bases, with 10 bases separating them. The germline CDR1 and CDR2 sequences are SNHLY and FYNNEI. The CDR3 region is CASSTTRAYEQYF. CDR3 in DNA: TGTGCCAGCAGTACTACTCGAGCCTACGAGCAGTACTTC.

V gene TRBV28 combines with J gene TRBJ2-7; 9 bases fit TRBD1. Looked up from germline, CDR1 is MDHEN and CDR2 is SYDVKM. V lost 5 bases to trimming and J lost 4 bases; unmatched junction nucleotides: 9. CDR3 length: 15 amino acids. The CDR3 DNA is TGTGCCAGCAGTACTCCTGGGACAGGGACGTACGAGCAGTACTTC. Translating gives CASSTPGTGTYEQYF.

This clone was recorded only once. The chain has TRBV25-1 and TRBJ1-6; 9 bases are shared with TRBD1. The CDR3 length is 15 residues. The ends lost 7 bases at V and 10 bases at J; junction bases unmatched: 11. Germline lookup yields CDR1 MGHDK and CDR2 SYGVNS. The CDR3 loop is CASTTGTGSSSPLHF. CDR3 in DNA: TGTGCCAGCACCACAGGGACAGGGTCGAGCTCACCCCTCCACTTT.

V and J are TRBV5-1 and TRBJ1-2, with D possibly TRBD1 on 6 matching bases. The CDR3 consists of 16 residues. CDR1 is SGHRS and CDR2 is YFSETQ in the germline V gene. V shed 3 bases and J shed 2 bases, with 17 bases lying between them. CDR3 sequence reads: CASSSPRGGENYGYTF. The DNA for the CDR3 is TGCGCCAGCAGCTCACCTCGGGGGGGCGAGAACTATGGCTACACCTTC.

The CDR3 loop reads CASSLLRDTEAFF. As DNA, the CDR3 is TGTGCCAGCAGCCTACTGAGGGACACTGAAGCTTTCTTT. The chain joins TRBV7-9 to TRBJ1-1; D unresolved. CDR3 size: 13 residues. With 5 bases removed from V and 3 bases from J, the gap between germline ends came to 10 bases. In germline, CDR1 is SEHNR, CDR2 FQNEAQ (reference sequence).

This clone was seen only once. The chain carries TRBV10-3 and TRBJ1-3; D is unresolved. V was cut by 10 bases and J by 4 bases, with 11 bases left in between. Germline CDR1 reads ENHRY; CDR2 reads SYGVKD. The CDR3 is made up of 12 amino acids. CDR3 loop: CATGSWGNTIYF. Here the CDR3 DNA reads TGTGCCACCGGGAGTTGGGGAAACACCATATATTTT.

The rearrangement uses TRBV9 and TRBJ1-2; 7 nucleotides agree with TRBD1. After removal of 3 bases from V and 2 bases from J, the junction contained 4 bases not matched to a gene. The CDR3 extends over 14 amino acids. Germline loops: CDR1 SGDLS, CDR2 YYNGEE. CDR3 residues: CASSAVGQNYGYTF. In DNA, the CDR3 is TGTGCCAGCAGCGCCGTGGGACAGAACTATGGCTACACCTTC.

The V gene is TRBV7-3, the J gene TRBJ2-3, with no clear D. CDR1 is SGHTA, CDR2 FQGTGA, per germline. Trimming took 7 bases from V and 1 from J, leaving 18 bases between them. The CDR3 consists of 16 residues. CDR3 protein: CASTPTIGLGTDTQYF. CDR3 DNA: TGTGCCAGCACCCCCACAATTGGCCTCGGCACAGATACGCAGTATTTT.

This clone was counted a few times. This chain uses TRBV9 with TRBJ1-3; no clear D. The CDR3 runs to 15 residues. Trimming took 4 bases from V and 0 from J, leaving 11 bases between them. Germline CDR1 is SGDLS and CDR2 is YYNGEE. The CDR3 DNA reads TGTGCCAGCAGCCCCGCCGGGAACTCTGGAAACACCATATATTTT. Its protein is CASSPAGNSGNTIYF.

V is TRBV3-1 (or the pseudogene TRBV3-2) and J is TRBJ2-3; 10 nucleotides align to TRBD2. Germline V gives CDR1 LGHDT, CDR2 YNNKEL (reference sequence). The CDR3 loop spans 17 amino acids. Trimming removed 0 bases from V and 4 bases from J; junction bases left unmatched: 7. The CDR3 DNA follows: TGTGCCAGCAGCCAAGATTACAGCGGGGGGGCCGCAGATACGCAGTATTTT. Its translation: CASSQDYSGGAADTQYF.

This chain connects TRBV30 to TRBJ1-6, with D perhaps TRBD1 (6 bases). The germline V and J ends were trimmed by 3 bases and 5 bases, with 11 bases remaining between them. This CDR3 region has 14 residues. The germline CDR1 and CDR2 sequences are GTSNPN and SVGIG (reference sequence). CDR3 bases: TGTGCCTGGAGGCCCCGGACAGATAATTCACCCCTCCACTTT. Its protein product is CAWRPRTDNSPLHF.

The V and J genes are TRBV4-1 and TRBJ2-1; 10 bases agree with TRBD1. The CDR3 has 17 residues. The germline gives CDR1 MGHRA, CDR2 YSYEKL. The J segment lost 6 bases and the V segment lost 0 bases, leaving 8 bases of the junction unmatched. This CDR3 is CASSQDRVGQGSNEQFF. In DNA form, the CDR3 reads TGCGCCAGCAGCCAAGATAGGGTGGGACAGGGGTCCAATGAGCAGTTCTTC.

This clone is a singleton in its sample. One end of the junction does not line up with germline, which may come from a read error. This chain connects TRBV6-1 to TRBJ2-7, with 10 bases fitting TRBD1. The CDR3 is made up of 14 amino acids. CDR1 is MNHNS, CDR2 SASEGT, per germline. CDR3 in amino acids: CASREGTGVYEQYF. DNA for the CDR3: TGTGCCAGCAGGGAAGGGACAGGGGTTTACGAGCAGTACTTC.

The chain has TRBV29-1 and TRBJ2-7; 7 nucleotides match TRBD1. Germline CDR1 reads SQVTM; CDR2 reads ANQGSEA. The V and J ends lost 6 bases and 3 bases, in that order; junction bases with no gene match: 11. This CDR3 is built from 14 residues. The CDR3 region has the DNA TGCAGCGTCGCCCGACAGGGTATCAACTACGAGCAGTACTTC. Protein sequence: CSVARQGINYEQYF.